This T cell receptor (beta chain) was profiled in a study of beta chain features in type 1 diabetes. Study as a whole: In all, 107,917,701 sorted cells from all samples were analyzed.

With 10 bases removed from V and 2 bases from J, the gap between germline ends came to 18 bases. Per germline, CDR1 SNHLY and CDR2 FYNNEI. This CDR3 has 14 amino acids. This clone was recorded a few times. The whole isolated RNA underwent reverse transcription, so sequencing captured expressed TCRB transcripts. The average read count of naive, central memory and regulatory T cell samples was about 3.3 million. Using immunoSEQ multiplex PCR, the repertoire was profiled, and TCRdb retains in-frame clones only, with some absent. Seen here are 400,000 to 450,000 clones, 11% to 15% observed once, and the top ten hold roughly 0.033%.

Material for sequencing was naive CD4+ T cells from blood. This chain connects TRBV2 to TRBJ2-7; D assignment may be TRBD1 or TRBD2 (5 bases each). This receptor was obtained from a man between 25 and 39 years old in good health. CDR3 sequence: CATQEGRGTYEQYF. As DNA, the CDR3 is TGTGCCACCCAAGAGGGACGGGGAACCTACGAGCAGTACTTC.